The 4 T cell receptor beta chains below were found in one sample sequenced in a study of tumor and adjacent non-tumor tissue in lung cancer. No cell sorting was done before RNA was extracted from the tissue. More than 3 cm separated this lung sample from the edge of the tumor. A modified ARM-PCR protocol with three rounds of nested PCR amplified TCRbeta. Each CDR3 protein gets one entry after TCRdb re-called the multiplex PCR reads with MiXCR. The sample includes approximately 100,000 distinct CDR3 sequences, approximately 65% seen only once; the top ten take approximately 18%. The sample comprised distant non-tumor lung tissue. All receptors derive from a man aged 25-40 years with non-small cell lung cancer.

With regard to this clonotype: A much larger clone is a single base away; this may be a read error. The J gene is TRBJ1-1, the V gene TRBV7-3, with unresolved D. The CDR3 runs 13 residues. The V gene's germline CDR1 is SGHTA and CDR2 FQGTGA. CDR3 in amino acids: CASSLNSNTGAFF. CDR3 DNA: TGTGCCAGCAGCTTAAACAGCAACACTGGAGCTTTCTTT.

This chain joins TRBV11-2 and TRBJ1-1; the D is unclear. There are 13 residues in the CDR3. V lost 2 bases and J 6 bases, leaving 10 bases between the germline ends. Per germline, CDR1 SGHAT and CDR2 FQNNGV. The CDR3 nucleotides are TGTGCCAGCAGCTTAATCAGTGGTCCTGAAGCTTTCTTT. Translation gives CASSLISGPEAFF.

On this clonotype itself: This sequence may be a read error, since a much larger clone differs from it by one base. The rearrangement joins TRBV7-9 to TRBJ2-4; no definite D call. Germline assignment: CDR1 SEHNR and CDR2 FQNEAQ (reference sequence). This CDR3 is built from 16 residues. The CDR3 coding sequence is TGTGCCAGCAGCTTAACAATAGGTGAAGGGAACAACATTCTGTACTTC. Encoded protein: CASSLTIGEGNNILYF.

In regard to this clonotype: A read error may explain this, as a much larger clone is one base away. The V call is TRBV28, the J call TRBJ1-1; D remains ambiguous. The CDR3 has 14 residues. Germline V gives CDR1 MDHEN, CDR2 SYDVKM. V was shortened by 5 bases and J by 6 bases, with 16 bases between the two germline ends. The CDR3 DNA reads as TGTGCCAGCAGTACTAGGGCGTTTGGTGCTGAAGCTTTCTTT. It translates to CASSTRAFGAEAFF.